The rows below give T cell receptor beta chains drawn from one sample of a study of early T cells in non-severe SARS-CoV-2 infection. TCRdb re-derived calls from the 5' RACE reads in MiXCR, one entry per CDR3 protein. Among tens of thousands of distinct CDR3 sequences listed, approximately 10% were seen once. Sequenced: whole blood. These receptors came from an adult who was a healthcare worker with PCR-confirmed SARS-CoV-2 infection or an uninfected control (not recorded which). Each CDR3 is given with its conserved first and last residue. The order of the fields is D gene, CDR3 length, V gene, clone size, J gene, CDR3 protein, CDR3 DNA. The D gene is left open where the match is weak. Expanded clones are given a class, and other clones once, few, many or no size at all.

.	13	TRBV2	.	TRBJ2-5	CASIPGFGETQYF	TGTGCCAGCATTCCTGGATTTGGGGAGACCCAGTACTTC
TRBD1	16	TRBV28	few	TRBJ2-1	CASSLLGTGSGDEQFF	TGTGCCAGCAGTTTGCTAGGGACAGGGTCGGGGGATGAGCAGTTCTTC
.	11	TRBV3-1	many	TRBJ2-2	CASHNTGELFF	TGTGCCAGCCATAATACCGGGGAGCTGTTTTTT
.	14	TRBV11-2	many	TRBJ2-3	CASSLGVFKDTQYF	TGTGCCAGCAGCTTAGGGGTCTTTAAAGATACGCAGTATTTT
TRBD2	14	TRBV3-1	few	TRBJ2-1	CASRGLAGVGEQFF	TGTGCCAGCAGAGGACTAGCGGGGGTCGGTGAGCAGTTCTTC
.	14	TRBV29-1	few	TRBJ2-1	CSVTYRDPYNEQFF	TGCAGCGTTACTTACAGGGACCCCTACAATGAGCAGTTCTTC
TRBD2	16	TRBV30	many	TRBJ2-1	CAWSARGLAGDDEQFF	TGTGCCTGGAGTGCAAGGGGACTAGCGGGAGACGATGAGCAGTTCTTC
.	14	TRBV15	.	TRBJ1-2	CATSVPFQGHGYTF	TGTGCCACCAGCGTGCCCTTTCAAGGCCATGGCTACACCTTC
.	14	TRBV5-1	few	TRBJ1-1	CASSPTPLNTEAFF	TGCGCCAGCAGCCCAACCCCCCTGAACACTGAAGCTTTCTTT
.	12	TRBV29-1	many	TRBJ1-5	CSAGGVNQPQHF	TGCAGCGCGGGGGGGGTCAATCAGCCCCAGCATTTT
.	13	TRBV6-6	many	TRBJ1-3	CASRQSSGNTIYF	TGTGCCAGTAGACAGAGCTCTGGAAACACCATATATTTT
.	13	TRBV29-1	.	TRBJ1-4	CSVESGANEKLFF	TGCAGCGTTGAATCGGGTGCTAATGAAAAACTGTTTTTT
TRBD2	15	TRBV4-3	.	TRBJ2-7	CASSLLAGGPHEQYF	TGCGCCAGCAGCCTACTAGCGGGAGGGCCACATGAGCAGTACTTC
.	14	TRBV27	.	TRBJ2-5	CASVLGGARETQYF	TGTGCCAGCGTTTTGGGGGGGGCTCGGGAGACCCAGTACTTC
.	14	TRBV18	few	TRBJ1-6	CASSPEQQTSPLHF	TGTGCCAGCTCACCGGAACAGCAAACCTCACCCCTCCACTTT
.	12	TRBV7-9	many	TRBJ2-7	CASSKGVLEQYF	TGTGCCAGCAGCAAAGGGGTTCTCGAGCAGTACTTC
.	10	TRBV10-3	few	TRBJ2-3	CATATDTQYF	TGTGCCACCGCCACAGATACGCAGTATTTT
.	13	TRBV7-2	.	TRBJ1-5	CASSQGGNQPQHF	TGTGCCAGCAGCCAGGGCGGCAATCAGCCCCAGCATTTT
TRBD2	15	TRBV5-1	many	TRBJ2-3	CASSWFTAGADTQYF	TGCGCCAGCAGCTGGTTCACAGCGGGAGCAGATACGCAGTATTTT
.	11	TRBV2	many	TRBJ2-5	CASSAKETQYF	TGTGCCAGCAGTGCGAAAGAGACCCAGTACTTC
.	14	TRBV11-2	many	TRBJ1-1	CASSSPTENTEAFF	TGTGCCAGCAGCTCCCCTACAGAGAACACTGAAGCTTTCTTT
.	14	TRBV7-2	many	TRBJ2-7	CASSSQGAGYEQYF	TGTGCCAGCAGCTCACAGGGAGCTGGCTACGAGCAGTACTTC
.	13	TRBV28	many	TRBJ1-1	CAICPSGHTEAFF	TGTGCCATCTGCCCCTCGGGGCACACTGAAGCTTTCTTT
TRBD1	16	TRBV10-3	many	TRBJ1-1	CAISTGTGGLNTEAFF	TGTGCCATCAGTACCGGGACAGGGGGCCTGAACACTGAAGCTTTCTTT
.	15	TRBV30	many	TRBJ1-2	CAWSVVPGAGYGYTF	TGTGCCTGGAGTGTGGTGCCGGGAGCAGGGTATGGCTACACCTTC
.	15	TRBV4-1	many	TRBJ2-1	CASSQVRTNLHEQFF	TGCGCCAGCAGCCAAGTAAGGACTAACCTCCATGAGCAGTTCTTC
.	14	TRBV28	few	TRBJ1-1	CASSLDLRETEAFF	TGTGCCAGCAGTTTAGACCTCAGGGAAACTGAAGCTTTCTTT
.	15	TRBV28	many	TRBJ2-3	CASSPIQRAQDTQYF	TGTGCCAGCAGCCCTATTCAGCGGGCACAAGATACGCAGTATTTT
TRBD2	18	TRBV3-1	many	TRBJ2-3	CASSPPGLAGGLGLTQYF	TGTGCCAGCAGCCCCCCGGGACTAGCGGGGGGGTTGGGTCTTACGCAGTATTTT
.	18	TRBV4-1	many	TRBJ1-1	CASSVNMGAGGWYTEAFF	TGCGCCAGCAGCGTCAATATGGGGGCGGGTGGTTGGTACACTGAAGCTTTCTTT
TRBD1	14	TRBV25-1	few	TRBJ1-6	CASSEPRGPSPLHF	TGTGCCAGCAGTGAACCAAGGGGGCCCTCACCCCTCCACTTT
.	13	TRBV7-2	many	TRBJ2-1	CASSFGRYNEQFF	TGTGCCAGCAGCTTCGGACGGTACAATGAGCAGTTCTTC
.	16	TRBV3-1	many	TRBJ2-3	CASSQGEGGRTDTQYF	TGTGCCAGCAGCCAAGGGGAGGGGGGACGCACAGATACGCAGTATTTT
.	16	TRBV7-3	many	TRBJ1-3	CASSPRTGNSGNTIYF	TGTGCCAGCAGCCCAAGGACGGGGAACTCTGGAAACACCATATATTTT
.	14	TRBV29-1	.	TRBJ2-2	CSAEGDLNTGELFF	TGCAGCGCCGAAGGGGACTTGAACACCGGGGAGCTGTTTTTT
.	13	TRBV11-3	many	TRBJ2-1	CASELRGTTEQFF	TGTGCCAGCGAACTGAGGGGGACAACCGAGCAGTTCTTC
.	13	TRBV15	few	TRBJ2-4	CATSRRTENIQYF	TGTGCCACCAGCAGACGGACCGAAAACATTCAGTACTTC
.	15	TRBV12-5	many	TRBJ2-7	CASGLSLLSSYEQYF	TGTGCTAGTGGCTTGAGCCTACTGAGCTCCTACGAGCAGTACTTC
TRBD1	13	TRBV9	.	TRBJ1-2	CASSDRVTYGYTF	TGTGCCAGCAGTGACAGGGTTACGTATGGCTACACCTTC
.	15	TRBV20-1	many	TRBJ2-1	CSARKGTYLYNEQFF	TGCAGTGCTAGAAAGGGGACTTACCTGTACAATGAGCAGTTCTTC
TRBD2	15	TRBV6-2/TRBV6-3	many	TRBJ2-5	CASTRTSGREETQYF	TGTGCCAGCACCAGGACTAGCGGGAGGGAAGAGACCCAGTACTTC
.	13	TRBV4-1	many	TRBJ2-1	CASSHLISYEQFF	TGCGCCAGCAGCCATTTAATTTCTTATGAGCAGTTCTTC
.	17	TRBV7-9	many	TRBJ2-3	CASSSITYLGVTDTQYF	TGTGCCAGCAGCTCAATAACATACTTGGGGGTCACAGATACGCAGTATTTT
.	14	TRBV7-9	many	TRBJ2-3	CASSFPLAADTQYF	TGTGCCAGCAGCTTCCCACTAGCTGCAGATACGCAGTATTTT
TRBD2	16	TRBV5-1	.	TRBJ2-7	CASSSRGSGRTYEQYF	TGCGCCAGCAGCTCGCGGGGGAGCGGGAGAACCTACGAGCAGTACTTC
.	12	TRBV12-5	few	TRBJ2-3	CASGQETDTQYF	TGTGCTAGTGGTCAGGAGACAGATACGCAGTATTTT
TRBD1	14	TRBV20-1	.	TRBJ1-5	CSARGGTENQPQHF	TGCAGTGCTAGAGGTGGGACAGAAAATCAGCCCCAGCATTTT
.	14	TRBV11-2	many	TRBJ2-7	CASSLDRTAYEQYF	TGTGCCAGCAGCTTAGATAGGACTGCCTACGAGCAGTACTTC
.	12	TRBV7-2	many	TRBJ1-2	CASSLVMGGYTF	TGTGCCAGCAGCTTAGTCATGGGCGGCTACACCTTC
TRBD2	16	TRBV6-6	many	TRBJ2-1	CASSPRKREWVNEQFF	TGTGCCAGCAGCCCGCGGAAGCGGGAGTGGGTCAATGAGCAGTTCTTC
.	13	TRBV29-1	few	TRBJ2-3	CSVERVQGDTQYF	TGCAGCGTTGAAAGAGTCCAAGGAGATACGCAGTATTTT
TRBD2	16	TRBV11-2	many	TRBJ2-1	CASSRGRGGPYNEQFF	TGTGCCAGCAGCCGGGGCCGGGGAGGGCCCTACAATGAGCAGTTCTTC
.	16	TRBV11-2	many	TRBJ1-2	CASSATFGDSNYGYTF	TGTGCCAGCAGCGCTACCTTTGGAGACAGTAACTATGGCTACACCTTC
.	11	TRBV2	few	TRBJ2-3	CASRIADTQYF	TGTGCCAGCAGAATAGCAGATACGCAGTATTTT